These 10 T cell receptor beta chains came from one sample sequenced in a study of identical twins. A single record per CDR3 protein comes from TCRdb applying MiXCR to the 5' RACE reads. The data contain approximately 1.8 million distinct CDR3 sequences, 25% to 35% of them seen just once; the ten biggest clones take up roughly 0.3%. The specimen sequenced was cord blood. The receptors were sampled from a newborn girl in good health.

This clonotype has only a few counts. The gene calls are TRBV6-5 and TRBJ1-1; D is ambiguous. CDR3 length: 15 residues. In germline, CDR1 is MNHEY, CDR2 SVGAGI. V dropped 4 bases and J dropped 1 base, with 13 bases sitting between them. The CDR3 reads CASSSYGSSNTEAFF. The CDR3 DNA is TGTGCCAGCAGTTCGTATGGGAGTTCGAACACTGAAGCTTTCTTT.

This clonotype appeared once. V gene TRBV20-1 combines with J gene TRBJ1-5; D perhaps matches TRBD1 (6 bases). In germline, CDR1 is DFQATT, CDR2 SNEGSKA (reference sequence). This CDR3 region has 12 residues. The V end lost 6 bases, the J end lost 7 bases, and 13 bases lay between the germline ends. CDR3 loop: CSATRGGQPQHF. The DNA of the CDR3 is TGCAGTGCCACGAGGGGGGGGCAGCCCCAGCATTTT.

This CDR3 reads CATSRSSYEQYF. The DNA for the CDR3 is TGTGCCACCAGCAGATCTTCCTACGAGCAGTACTTC. This chain uses TRBV15 with TRBJ2-7; no reliable D call. Germline V gene data show CDR1 as LNHNV and CDR2 as YYDKDF (reference sequence). The V end lost 2 bases, the J end lost 1 base, and 3 bases lay between the germline ends. The CDR3 covers 12 residues.

The sample holds many counts of this clonotype. The rearrangement uses TRBV29-1 and TRBJ2-3, with a possible D match to TRBD2 (6 bases). CDR3 length: 13 amino acids. Looked up from germline, CDR1 is SQVTM and CDR2 is ANQGSEA. The CDR3 sequence: CSVTGLSTDTQYF. The CDR3 nucleotides are TGCAGTGTGACGGGACTTTCCACAGATACGCAGTATTTT.

The V and J genes are TRBV6-2 or TRBV6-3 and TRBJ1-2, with D possibly being TRBD1 (6 bases). Looked up from germline, CDR1 is MNHEY and CDR2 is SVGEGT. V gave up 8 bases and J gave up 1 base, with 14 bases separating them. The CDR3 is 14 residues long. The CDR3 DNA reads TGTGCCAGCTGCACGGACAGACTTAACTATGGCTACACCTTC. It codes for CASCTDRLNYGYTF.

In its sample, this clonotype was seen a few times. This sequence joins TRBV9 and TRBJ2-4, with a possible D match to TRBD1 (7 bases). V gave up 4 bases and J gave up 0 bases, with 14 bases separating them. This CDR3 contains 16 residues. The germline gives CDR1 SGDLS, CDR2 YYNGEE. The CDR3 is CASSIDREVAKNIQYF. The DNA for the CDR3 is TGTGCCAGCAGCATAGACAGGGAGGTAGCCAAAAACATTCAGTACTTC.

This chain uses TRBV7-2 with TRBJ1-2; weak D call: TRBD1 (5 bases). The V gene's germline CDR1 is SGHTA and CDR2 FQGNSA. This CDR3 region has 17 residues. V was cut by 0 bases and J by 0 bases, with 14 bases left in between. As DNA, the CDR3 is TGTGCCAGCAGCTTAGCCCCCTCGACAGCCTCTAACTATGGCTACACCTTC. Translating it yields CASSLAPSTASNYGYTF.

Concerning this clonotype: A much larger clone differs from this one at a single base, so this may be a read error. V and J are TRBV7-8 and TRBJ2-5; D assignment may be TRBD1 or TRBD2 (5 bases each). The length of the CDR3 is 14 residues. Germline-derived CDR1 and CDR2 are SGHVS and FQNEAQ. The V gene lost 4 bases and the J gene lost 11 bases, with 20 bases spanning the gap. The CDR3 DNA follows: TGTGCCAGCAGCTCCGGGACGGTAACCTACGGGCAGTACTTC. Translating it yields CASSSGTVTYGQYF.

This chain connects TRBV6-2 or TRBV6-3 to TRBJ1-5; the D is unclear. V was trimmed by 3 bases and J by 5 bases, leaving 8 bases between them. Germline CDR1 reads MNHEY; CDR2 reads SVGEGT. This CDR3 is 13 amino acids long. The DNA for the CDR3 is TGTGCCAGCAGTTATAACGGCTATCAGCCCCAGCATTTT. It encodes CASSYNGYQPQHF.

This clonotype has more than one count but fewer than ten. V usage is TRBV20-1 and J usage is TRBJ1-5; D possibly corresponds to TRBD1 (5 bases). Looked up from germline, CDR1 is DFQATT and CDR2 is SNEGSKA (reference sequence). The germline V and J ends were trimmed by 4 bases and 1 base, with 11 bases remaining between them. The CDR3 loop spans 14 amino acids. As DNA, the CDR3 is TGCAGTGCTACAGGGAAAGTCAGCAATCAGCCCCAGCATTTT. It yields the protein CSATGKVSNQPQHF.